One sample yielded the 25 T cell receptor beta chains listed below, sequenced in a study of OX40 agonist ivuxolimab in advanced cancers. Only in-frame clones appear in the TCRdb table, and some are missing; sequencing was by immunoSEQ multiplex PCR. Seen here are under 85,000 clones, about 81% observed once, and the top ten hold about 5%. The source was CD4+ or CD8+ T cells sorted from blood, collected in a trial of the OX40 agonist ivuxolimab. The receptors stem from an adult with an advanced solid tumor such as melanoma, head and neck, liver or kidney cancer.

The chain joins TRBV29-1 to TRBJ2-3; 9 bases are a match to TRBD1. The CDR3 has 14 amino acids. Losses at the gene ends were 8 bases for V and 0 bases for J; bases not matched to a gene: 6. The V gene's germline CDR1 is SQVTM and CDR2 ANQGSEA. For the CDR3, the DNA is TGCAGCCTTTCCGGGACAGGGAGCACAGATACGCAGTATTTT. Its protein product is CSLSGTGSTDTQYF.

The chain joins TRBV7-8 to TRBJ1-3; D is unclear. The CDR3 totals 17 residues. The V and J ends lost 0 bases and 3 bases respectively, with 15 bases between them. From germline, CDR1 is SGHVS and CDR2 FQNEAQ. The CDR3 sequence is CASSLAGRGGLGNTIYF. CDR3 bases: TGTGCCAGCAGCTTAGCAGGGCGGGGAGGACTTGGAAACACCATATATTTT.

This sequence joins TRBV4-1 and TRBJ2-3; D not certain. The germline V gene encodes CDR1 MGHRA and CDR2 YSYEKL. With 3 bases removed from V and 5 bases from J, the gap between germline ends came to 12 bases. The CDR3 has 14 residues. Here the CDR3 DNA reads TGCGCCAGCAGCCAGGCCCTTATTGGAGATACGCAGTATTTT. Its protein product is CASSQALIGDTQYF.

The gene calls are TRBV6-6 and TRBJ2-7; tentative D call: TRBD1 (5 bases). V lost 0 bases to trimming and J lost 7 bases, with 10 bases between them. Germline V CDR1 and CDR2: MNHNY, SVGAGI (reference sequence). The CDR3 length is 13 residues. CDR3 residues: CASSYSDNQEQYF. The CDR3 DNA is TGTGCCAGCAGTTACTCGGACAATCAAGAGCAGTACTTC.

The chain combines TRBV6-5 with TRBJ2-7; maybe TRBD1 (5 bases). This CDR3 has 12 amino acids. Germline lookup yields CDR1 MNHEY and CDR2 SVGAGI. Trimming pared 6 bases from V and 7 bases from J, leaving 13 bases between. CDR3 region: CASSPGSGEQYF. For the CDR3, the DNA is TGTGCCAGCAGCCCCGGATCAGGGGAGCAGTACTTC.

The rearrangement links TRBV4-1 to TRBJ1-1; D not certain. The CDR3 extends over 15 amino acids. V lost 2 bases and J 1 base, leaving 11 bases between the germline ends. Germline-derived CDR1 and CDR2 are MGHRA and YSYEKL. The CDR3 is CASSQRPSENTEAFF. CDR3 in DNA: TGCGCCAGCAGCCAACGCCCTTCGGAGAACACTGAAGCTTTCTTT.

This clone was seen a few times. V is TRBV11-2 and J is TRBJ1-6; possibly TRBD1 for D (6 bases). CDR1 is SGHAT, CDR2 FQNNGV, per germline. The CDR3 runs to 16 residues. The V end was cut by 5 bases, the J end by 5 bases, with 16 bases between. The CDR3 bases are TGTGCCAGCAGCGCGAACTCGGGACAAGATAATTCACCCCTCCACTTT. This sequence encodes CASSANSGQDNSPLHF. Filled out from reference TRBV11-2 and TRBJ1-6, the complete variable domain reads EAGVAQSPRYKIIEKRQSVAFWCNPISGHATLYWYQQILGQGPKLLIQFQNNGVVDDSQLPKDRFSAERLKGVDSTLKIQPAKLEDSAVYLCASSANSGQDNSPLHFGNGTRLTVT.

The genes are TRBV19 and TRBJ2-6, with TRBD1 matching over 7 bases. The CDR3 is 17 residues long. CDR1 and CDR2 (germline): LNHDA, SQIVND (reference sequence). V lost 5 bases to trimming and J lost 0 bases; unmatched junction nucleotides: 7. This chain's CDR3 is CASSPGQMSSGANVLTF. The CDR3 coding sequence is TGTGCCAGTAGTCCGGGACAGATGAGCTCTGGGGCCAACGTCCTGACTTTC. Variable domain in full (rest from reference TRBV19 and TRBJ2-6): DGGITQSPKYLFRKEGQNVTLSCEQNLNHDAMYWYRQDPGQGLRLIYYSQIVNDFQKGDIAEGYSVSREKKESFPLTVTSAQKNPTAFYLCASSPGQMSSGANVLTFGAGSRLTVL.

This chain uses TRBV10-3 with TRBJ2-1, with 9 positions matching TRBD2. The germline gives CDR1 ENHRY, CDR2 SYGVKD. The ends lost 2 bases at V and 1 base at J; junction bases unmatched: 3. This CDR3 has 16 amino acids. The DNA of the CDR3 is TGTGCCATCAGTGAGCTTAGCGGGAGTTCCTACAATGAGCAGTTCTTC. It codes for CAISELSGSSYNEQFF.

This clone was observed a few times. The chain's CDR3 is CSVSLTRPEAFF. CDR3 nucleotide sequence: TGCAGCGTTTCCTTGACTAGGCCTGAAGCTTTCTTT. The chain joins TRBV29-1 to TRBJ1-1; D is uncertain. This CDR3 has 12 amino acids. Deletions cut 5 bases from V and 6 bases from J, with 13 bases between. Germline loops: CDR1 SQVTM, CDR2 ANQGSEA.

The gene calls are TRBV6-1 and TRBJ1-5, with D possibly matching TRBD1 (5 bases). The CDR3 loop spans 13 amino acids. Trimming left V 4 bases short and J 6 bases short, with 10 bases between. Germline assignment: CDR1 MNHNS and CDR2 SASEGT. CDR3 in DNA: TGTGCCAGCAGTGCCAATACAGGTCAGCCCCAGCATTTT. This sequence encodes CASSANTGQPQHF.

The chain couples TRBV13 to TRBJ1-5, with 10 bases that match TRBD1. The CDR3 extends over 16 amino acids. Trimming cost V 4 bases and J 7 bases; bases outside gene matches: 10. CDR1 and CDR2 from the germline V gene are PRHDT and FYEKMQ (reference sequence). This CDR3 is CASSSHQTGGEQPQHF. For the CDR3, the DNA is TGTGCCAGCAGCTCGCATCAGACAGGGGGCGAGCAGCCCCAGCATTTT.

The CDR3 nucleotides read TGTGCCTCCACCCTGTCCACTGAAGCTTTCTTT. It translates to CASTLSTEAFF. V gene TRBV28 combines with J gene TRBJ1-1; D not certain. Germline V lookup: CDR1 MDHEN, CDR2 SYDVKM. This CDR3 has 11 residues. V lost 11 bases and J lost 4, with 11 bases in between.

J is TRBJ1-1 and V is TRBV6-5; D perhaps matches TRBD1 (5 bases). Germline CDR1 reads MNHEY; CDR2 reads SVGAGI. The CDR3 runs to 16 residues. Trimming shortened V by 4 bases and J by 6 bases, and 21 bases separated the two germline ends. CDR3: CASSFQLGVGEAEAFF. CDR3 sequence (DNA): TGTGCCAGCAGTTTCCAGTTAGGGGTCGGGGAGGCTGAAGCTTTCTTT.

The CDR3 region has the DNA TGTGCCAGTAGTGCCCCCGGCTCTGGAAACACCATATATTTT. Translating gives CASSAPGSGNTIYF. The chain links TRBV19 to TRBJ1-3; D gene ambiguous. The CDR3 contains 14 residues. In germline, CDR1 is LNHDA, CDR2 SQIVND (reference sequence). V dropped 5 bases and J dropped 0 bases, with 8 bases sitting between them.

This clone turned up a few times. The chain employs TRBV19 and TRBJ1-5; D gene unclear. Germline V CDR1 and CDR2: LNHDA, SQIVND (reference sequence). This CDR3 region has 13 residues. Trimming removed 4 bases at V and 7 bases at J, with 11 bases between. This CDR3 is CASSRAGGQPQHF. The CDR3 bases are TGTGCCAGTAGTAGGGCAGGTGGGCAGCCCCAGCATTTT.

This clone showed up just once. The chain recombines TRBV7-9 with TRBJ1-1; 9 nucleotides line up with TRBD1. The CDR3 loop spans 15 amino acids. In germline, CDR1 is SEHNR, CDR2 FQNEAQ (reference sequence). V gave up 4 bases and J gave up 7 bases; unmatched junction bases: 10. CDR3 loop: CASSSRTGEILEAFF. DNA of the CDR3: TGTGCCAGCAGCTCACGGACAGGGGAGATACTTGAAGCTTTCTTT. Full variable domain (missing parts from reference TRBV7-9 and TRBJ1-1): DTGVSQNPRHKITKRGQNVTFRCDPISEHNRLYWYRQTLGQGPEFLTYFQNEAQLEKSRLLSDRFSAERPKGSFSTLEIQRTEQGDSAMYLCASSSRTGEILEAFFGQGTRLTVV.

This chain connects TRBV2 to TRBJ1-6; D is possibly TRBD1 (6 bases). V was trimmed by 7 bases and J by 9 bases, leaving 19 bases between them. Germline CDR1 is SNHLY and CDR2 is FYNNEI. The CDR3 consists of 15 residues. The CDR3 spells CASNPQGGGSSPLHF. CDR3 nucleotides: TGTGCCAGCAACCCTCAAGGGGGTGGTAGTTCACCCCTCCACTTT. Full variable domain (rest looked up from reference TRBV2 and TRBJ1-6): EPEVTQTPSHQVTQMGQEVILRCVPISNHLYFYWYRQILGQKVEFLVSFYNNEISEKSEIFDDQFSVERPDGSNFTLKIRSTKLEDSAMYFCASNPQGGGSSPLHFGNGTRLTVT.

The sample holds a few counts of this clone. The rearrangement uses TRBV7-2 and TRBJ1-3, with TRBD1 identical over 8 bases. V was clipped by 1 base and J by 2 bases; unmatched bases: 10. CDR3 length: 18 amino acids. Germline V gene lookup returns CDR1 SGHTA and CDR2 FQGNSA. This chain's CDR3 is CASSLVVGQGITGNTIYF. The CDR3 region has the DNA TGTGCCAGCAGCTTAGTTGTCGGACAGGGAATAACTGGAAACACCATATATTTT.

The V gene is TRBV7-8, the J gene TRBJ1-3, with 10 bases that match TRBD1. Losses at the gene ends were 5 bases for V and 3 bases for J; bases not matched to a gene: 4. There are 15 residues in the CDR3. Germline V gene data show CDR1 as SGHVS and CDR2 as FQNEAQ. Here the CDR3 reads CASSRQGAGGNTIYF. The CDR3 nucleotides are TGTGCCAGCAGCCGACAGGGGGCGGGTGGAAACACCATATATTTT.

The rearrangement joins TRBV7-8 to TRBJ2-5, with 7 nucleotides matching TRBD1. Germline assignment: CDR1 SGHVS and CDR2 FQNEAQ. This CDR3 spans 14 amino acids. Germline trimming cut 4 bases from V and 1 base from J; bases unmatched to any gene: 3. The CDR3 region is CASSSRDSQETQYF. The CDR3 nucleotides are TGTGCCAGCAGCTCGAGGGACAGCCAAGAGACCCAGTACTTC.

This clone was seen only once. The chain joins TRBV4-2 to TRBJ2-7; 7 bases match TRBD1. Germline assignment: CDR1 LGHNA and CDR2 YNFKEQ. With V trimmed by 0 bases and J by 0 bases, 8 bases remained unmatched. The CDR3 extends over 17 amino acids. The CDR3 region has the DNA TGTGCCAGCAGCCAAGAAGGAAGGGGGCCCGCCTCCTACGAGCAGTACTTC. This sequence encodes CASSQEGRGPASYEQYF.

This clone was counted only a few times. The chain employs TRBV11-2 and TRBJ2-3; D remains unclear. Germline CDR1 and CDR2: SGHAT and FQNNGV. Trimming stripped 1 base from V and 3 bases from J, with 8 bases between. This CDR3 has 14 amino acids. CDR3 nucleotide sequence: TGTGCCAGCAGCTTAGTTTTGGGGACAGATACGCAGTATTTT. This codes for CASSLVLGTDTQYF.

The chain employs TRBV13 and TRBJ2-4; D is unresolved. This CDR3 is built from 14 residues. Trimming stripped 0 bases from V and 2 bases from J, with 5 bases between. Germline CDR1 is PRHDT and CDR2 is FYEKMQ (reference sequence). The CDR3 loop reads CASSLGRPKNIQYF. The CDR3 DNA sequence: TGTGCCAGCAGCTTAGGTAGGCCCAAAAACATTCAGTACTTC.

The rearrangement uses TRBV6-6 and TRBJ2-7, with 7 bases aligning to TRBD2. This CDR3 contains 14 residues. From germline, CDR1 is MNHNY and CDR2 SVGAGI (reference sequence). V was clipped by 2 bases and J by 5 bases; unmatched bases: 6. CDR3 sequence (DNA): TGTGCCAGCAGTTACCTCGGGGGAGGGAACGAGCAGTACTTC. As protein: CASSYLGGGNEQYF.